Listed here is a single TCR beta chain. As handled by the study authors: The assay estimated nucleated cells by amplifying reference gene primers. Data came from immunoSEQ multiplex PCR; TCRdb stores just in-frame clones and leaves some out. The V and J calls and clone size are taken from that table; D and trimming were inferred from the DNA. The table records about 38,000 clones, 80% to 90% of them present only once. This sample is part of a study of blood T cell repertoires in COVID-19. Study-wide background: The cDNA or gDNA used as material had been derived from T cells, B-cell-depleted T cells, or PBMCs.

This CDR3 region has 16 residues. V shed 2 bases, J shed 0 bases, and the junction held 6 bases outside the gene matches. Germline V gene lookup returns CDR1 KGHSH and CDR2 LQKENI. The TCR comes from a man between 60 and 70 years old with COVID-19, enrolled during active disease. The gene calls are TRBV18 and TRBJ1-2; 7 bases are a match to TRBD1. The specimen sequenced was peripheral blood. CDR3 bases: TGTGCCAGCTCACCAATGAAGGGACAGTCTAACTATGGCTACACCTTC. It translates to CASSPMKGQSNYGYTF.